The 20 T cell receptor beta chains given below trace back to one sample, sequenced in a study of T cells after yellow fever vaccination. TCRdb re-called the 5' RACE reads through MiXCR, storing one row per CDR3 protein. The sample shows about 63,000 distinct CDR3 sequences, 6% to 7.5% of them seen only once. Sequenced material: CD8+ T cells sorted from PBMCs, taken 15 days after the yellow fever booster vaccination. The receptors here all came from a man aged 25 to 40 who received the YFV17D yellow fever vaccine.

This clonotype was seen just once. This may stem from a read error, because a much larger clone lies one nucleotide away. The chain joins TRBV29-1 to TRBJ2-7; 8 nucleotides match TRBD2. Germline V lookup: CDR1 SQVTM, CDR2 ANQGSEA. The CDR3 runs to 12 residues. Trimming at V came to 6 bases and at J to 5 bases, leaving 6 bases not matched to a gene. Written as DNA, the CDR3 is TGCAGCGTAGATTCCGGGAGGGACGAGCAGTACTTC. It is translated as CSVDSGRDEQYF.

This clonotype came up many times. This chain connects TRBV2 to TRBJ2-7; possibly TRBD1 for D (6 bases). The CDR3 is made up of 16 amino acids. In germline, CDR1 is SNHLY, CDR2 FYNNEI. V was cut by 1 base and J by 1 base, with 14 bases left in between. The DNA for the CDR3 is TGTGCCAGCAGTGAAGGGGGGCCACCGGGATCCTACGAGCAGTACTTC. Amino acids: CASSEGGPPGSYEQYF.

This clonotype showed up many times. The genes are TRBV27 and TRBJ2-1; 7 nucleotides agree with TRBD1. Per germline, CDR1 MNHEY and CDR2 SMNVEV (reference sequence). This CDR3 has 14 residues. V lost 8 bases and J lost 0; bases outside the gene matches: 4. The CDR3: CASATGSSYNEQFF. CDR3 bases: TGTGCCAGCGCGACAGGGAGCTCCTACAATGAGCAGTTCTTC.

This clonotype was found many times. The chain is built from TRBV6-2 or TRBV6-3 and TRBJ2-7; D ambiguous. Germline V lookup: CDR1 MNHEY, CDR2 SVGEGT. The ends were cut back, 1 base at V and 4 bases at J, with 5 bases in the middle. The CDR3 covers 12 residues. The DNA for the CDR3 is TGTGCCAGCAGTTACTGGCCATACGAGCAGTACTTC. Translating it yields CASSYWPYEQYF.

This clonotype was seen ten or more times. Written as DNA, the CDR3 is TGCGCCAGCAGCCGGTGGAGAGATGTATTGGGCTACACCTTC. This encodes CASSRWRDVLGYTF. This chain links TRBV4-3 with TRBJ1-2; D call uncertain. CDR3 size: 14 residues. V lost 4 bases and J lost 8, with 17 bases in between. CDR1 and CDR2 (germline): LGHNA, YSLEER.

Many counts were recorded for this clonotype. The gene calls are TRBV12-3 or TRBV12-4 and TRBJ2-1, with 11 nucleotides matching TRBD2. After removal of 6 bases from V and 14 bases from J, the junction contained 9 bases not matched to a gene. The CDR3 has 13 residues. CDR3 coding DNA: TGTGCCAGCAGCCCCGTAGCGGGAGGGGGCGAGTTCTTC. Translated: CASSPVAGGGEFF.

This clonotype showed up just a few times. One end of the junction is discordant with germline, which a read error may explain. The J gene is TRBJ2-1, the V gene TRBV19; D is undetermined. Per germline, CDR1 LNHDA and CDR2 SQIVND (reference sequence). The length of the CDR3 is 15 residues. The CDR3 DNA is TGTGCCAGTTGTATAAGGGCCGCCGACTACAATGAGCAGTTCTTC. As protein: CASCIRAADYNEQFF.

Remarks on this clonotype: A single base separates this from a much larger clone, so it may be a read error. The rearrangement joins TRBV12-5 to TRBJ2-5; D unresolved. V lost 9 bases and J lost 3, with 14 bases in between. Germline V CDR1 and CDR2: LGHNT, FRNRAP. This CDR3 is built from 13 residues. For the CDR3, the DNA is TGTGCTAGCAGCAGAGAACCCGAAGAGACCCAGTACTTC. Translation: CASSREPEETQYF. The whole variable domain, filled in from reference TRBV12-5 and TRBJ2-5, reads DARVTQTPRHKVTEMGQEVTMRCQPILGHNTVFWYRQTMMQGLELLAYFRNRAPLDDSGMPKDRFSAEMPDATLATLKIQPSEPRDSAVYFCASSREPEETQYFGPGTRLLVL.

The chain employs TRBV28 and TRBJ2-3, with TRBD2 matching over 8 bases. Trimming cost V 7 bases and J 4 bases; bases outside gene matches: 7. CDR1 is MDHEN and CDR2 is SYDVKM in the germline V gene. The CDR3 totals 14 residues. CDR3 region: CASNLPGGPDTQYF. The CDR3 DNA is TGTGCCAGCAATCTACCGGGAGGGCCAGATACGCAGTATTTT.

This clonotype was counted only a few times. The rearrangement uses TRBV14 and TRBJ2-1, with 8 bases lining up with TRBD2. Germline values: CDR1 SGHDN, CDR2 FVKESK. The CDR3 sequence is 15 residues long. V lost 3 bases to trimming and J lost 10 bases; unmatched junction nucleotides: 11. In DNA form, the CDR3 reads TGTGCCAGCAGCCAGATTAGCGGGACCTTTCAGGAGCAGTTCTTC. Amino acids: CASSQISGTFQEQFF.

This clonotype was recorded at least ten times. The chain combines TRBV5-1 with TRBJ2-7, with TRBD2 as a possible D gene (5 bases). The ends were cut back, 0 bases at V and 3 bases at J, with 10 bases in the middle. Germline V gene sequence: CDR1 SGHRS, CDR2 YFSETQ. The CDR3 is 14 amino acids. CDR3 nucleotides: TGCGCCAGCAGCTTGGTCGCCGGGGACTACGAGCAGTACTTC. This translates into CASSLVAGDYEQYF.

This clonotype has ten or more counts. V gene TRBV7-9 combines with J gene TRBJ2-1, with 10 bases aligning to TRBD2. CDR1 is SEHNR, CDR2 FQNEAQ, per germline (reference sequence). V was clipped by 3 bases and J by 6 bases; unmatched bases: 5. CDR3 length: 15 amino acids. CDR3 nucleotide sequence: TGTGCCAGCAGCTTCGGCGGGACTAGCGTCAATGAGCAGTTCTTC. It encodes CASSFGGTSVNEQFF.

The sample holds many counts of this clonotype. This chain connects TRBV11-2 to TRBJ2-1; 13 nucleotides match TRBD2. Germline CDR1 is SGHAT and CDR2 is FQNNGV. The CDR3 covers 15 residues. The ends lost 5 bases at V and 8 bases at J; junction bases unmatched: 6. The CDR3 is CASSPGLAGDDEQFF. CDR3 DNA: TGTGCCAGCAGCCCAGGACTAGCGGGAGATGATGAGCAGTTCTTC.

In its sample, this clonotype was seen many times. DNA of the CDR3: TGCGCCAGCAGCCAAGATTTGGCGGGAGAGAAGAGTGAGCAGTTCTTC. This translates into CASSQDLAGEKSEQFF. This chain links TRBV4-3 with TRBJ2-1; 7 bases are a match to TRBD2. V lost 0 bases, J lost 9 bases, and 11 bases stayed unmatched. The CDR3 is made up of 16 amino acids. The germline gives CDR1 LGHNA, CDR2 YSLEER.

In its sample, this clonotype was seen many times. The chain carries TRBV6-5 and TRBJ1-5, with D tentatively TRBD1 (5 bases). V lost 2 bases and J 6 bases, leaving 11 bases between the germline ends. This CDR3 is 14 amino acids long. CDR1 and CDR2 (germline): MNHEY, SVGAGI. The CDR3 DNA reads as TGTGCCAGCAGTTACGGGCAGGGTAGTCAGCCCCAGCATTTT. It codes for CASSYGQGSQPQHF.

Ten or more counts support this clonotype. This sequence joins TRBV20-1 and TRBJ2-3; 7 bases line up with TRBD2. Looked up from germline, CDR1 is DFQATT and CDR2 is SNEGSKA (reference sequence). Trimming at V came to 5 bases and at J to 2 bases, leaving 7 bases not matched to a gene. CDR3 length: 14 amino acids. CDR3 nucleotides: TGCAGTGCTCCGGGACTATTCCACACAGATACGCAGTATTTT. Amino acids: CSAPGLFHTDTQYF.

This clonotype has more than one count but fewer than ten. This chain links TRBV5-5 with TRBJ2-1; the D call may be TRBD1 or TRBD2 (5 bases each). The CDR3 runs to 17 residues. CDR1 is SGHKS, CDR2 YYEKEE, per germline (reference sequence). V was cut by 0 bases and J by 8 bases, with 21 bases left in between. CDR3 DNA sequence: TGTGCCAGCAGCTTGGTCCCAGCAGGGAGCCCTCATGATGAGCAGTTCTTC. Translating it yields CASSLVPAGSPHDEQFF.

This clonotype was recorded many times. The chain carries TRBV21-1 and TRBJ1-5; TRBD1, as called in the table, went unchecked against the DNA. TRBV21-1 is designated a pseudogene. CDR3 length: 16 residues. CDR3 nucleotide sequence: TGTGCCAGCAGCAAAGGGGGGGCGCTGGGCAATCAGCCCCAGCATTTT. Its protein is CASSKGGALGNQPQHF.

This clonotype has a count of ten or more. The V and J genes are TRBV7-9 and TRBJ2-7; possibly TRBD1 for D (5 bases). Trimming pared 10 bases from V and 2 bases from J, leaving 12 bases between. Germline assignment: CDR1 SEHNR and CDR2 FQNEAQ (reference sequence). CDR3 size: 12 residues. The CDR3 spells CAIRQNPYEQYF. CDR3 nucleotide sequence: TGTGCCATCAGACAGAACCCCTACGAGCAGTACTTC.

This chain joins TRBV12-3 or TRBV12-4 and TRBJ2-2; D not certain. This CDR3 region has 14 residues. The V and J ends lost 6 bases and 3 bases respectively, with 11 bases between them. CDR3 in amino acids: CASRTPGYTGELFF. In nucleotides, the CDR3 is TGTGCCAGCAGGACTCCCGGGTACACCGGGGAGCTGTTTTTT.